This T cell receptor (beta chain) was captured by sequencing in a study of cytomegalovirus exposure and HLA in healthy donors. With regard to this clone: Its cognate antigen is unknown.

V lost 0 bases, J lost 6 bases, and 13 bases stayed unmatched. CDR3 size: 19 residues. The germline gives CDR1 SGHRS, CDR2 YFSETQ. PCR primers comprised 60 Vbeta and 13 Jbeta primers. Produced via immunoSEQ multiplex PCR; TCRdb's table is partial and in-frame only. The repertoire holds 90,000 to 120,000 clones, around three quarters seen once, with about 8% in the top ten. Study-wide findings and caveats: Most of the TCR beta V segments (in an earlier analysis) were productive either about 87% or about 30% of the time. Listed as cytomegalovirus-associated were about 160 TCR beta chains.

This TCR derives from a man in his thirties or forties in good health and CMV-seronegative. The rearrangement links TRBV5-1 to TRBJ2-1, with TRBD2 identical over 12 bases. The sequencing input was PBMCs. The CDR3 here is CASSLGLAGGPALLNEQFF. In nucleotides, the CDR3 is TGCGCCAGCAGCTTGGGGCTAGCGGGAGGGCCGGCCCTACTCAATGAGCAGTTCTTC. Full variable domain (rest looked up from reference TRBV5-1 and TRBJ2-1): KAGVTQTPRYLIKTRGQQVTLSCSPISGHRSVSWYQQTPGQGLQFLFEYFSETQRNKGNFPGRFSGRQFSNSRSEMNVSTLELGDSALYLCASSLGLAGGPALLNEQFFGPGTRLTVL.